A single sample gave rise to the 3 T cell receptor beta chains below, sequenced in a study of CD4 T cells in relation to SARS-CoV-2 and coronaviruses. CD4+ T cells from unexposed donors were obtained before the COVID-19 pandemic (2011-2018). After ten to eleven days of culture, CD4+ T cells were isolated. These receptors lack a known antigen. Measured with immunoSEQ multiplex PCR; TCRdb has only the in-frame clones, and not every one. The table shows about 20,000 clones, with about 73% occurring only once. The sequencing sample was made of CD4+ T cells from PBMCs, cultured in vitro. These receptors were collected from a human donor in good health.

The chain combines TRBV5-5 with TRBJ2-5; D gene uncertain. The CDR3 loop spans 14 amino acids. The germline V gene has CDR1 SGHKS and CDR2 YYEKEE (reference sequence). The V gene lost 2 bases and the J gene lost 0 bases, with 8 bases spanning the gap. Here the CDR3 reads CASSLSLYQETQYF. The CDR3 DNA reads as TGTGCCAGCAGCTTATCCTTGTACCAAGAGACCCAGTACTTC.

This clone was seen a few times. The rearrangement uses TRBV7-2 and TRBJ1-2; D remains ambiguous. Germline V gives CDR1 SGHTA, CDR2 FQGNSA. V was clipped by 4 bases and J by 8 bases, with 17 bases between them. The CDR3 length is 14 residues. CDR3: CASSSMILSGGYTF. The DNA of the CDR3 is TGTGCCAGCAGCTCAATGATCTTATCGGGGGGCTACACCTTC.

This sequence joins TRBV6-2 or TRBV6-3 and TRBJ2-5; TRBD2 agrees at 8 bases. V was clipped by 5 bases and J by 4 bases; unmatched bases: 3. Per germline, CDR1 MNHEY and CDR2 SVGEGT. The CDR3 has 13 residues. The CDR3 loop reads CASSRSGRETQYF. CDR3 DNA sequence: TGTGCCAGCAGTCGCAGCGGGAGAGAGACCCAGTACTTC.